This TCR beta chain came from a study of graft-versus-host responses after intestinal transplantation. Study information: All recipients were given anti-thymocyte globulin induction, and tacrolimus and steroids were then administered for three to four years. Study observations and caveats: Peak circulating GvH clone levels tracked with early post-transplant HvG declines. Analysis identified GvH clones in recipient marrow, with some appearing first in ileum or blood.

This clone appeared once. The antigen is unknown. The repertoire was sequenced with immunoSEQ multiplex PCR; TCRdb's copy has only in-frame clones and lacks some. The table includes about 9,800 clones, more than 75% detected once. The germline gives CDR1 LGHNA, CDR2 YNFKEQ. CDR3 length: 14 amino acids. V trimming: 0 bases; J trimming: 10 bases; junction bases outside the gene matches: 5. The chain carries TRBV4-2 and TRBJ2-1; 8 bases line up with TRBD2. This TCR was sampled from a human patient who received an intestinal transplant, so some T cells may come from the graft donor. The sequencing here drew on PBMCs, taken roughly 42 days after intestinal transplant. The CDR3 nucleotides are TGTGCCAGCAGCCAAGATCTACTAGCGGTAGAGCAGTTCTTC. This encodes CASSQDLLAVEQFF.